This T cell receptor (beta chain) came from a study of beta chain features in type 1 diabetes. The study's findings and limits: VDJ junctions from type 1 diabetes patients carried fewer insertions and larger deletions.

Expressed TCRB transcripts were sequenced after all isolated RNA was converted to cDNA. The method was immunoSEQ multiplex PCR; TCRdb's version includes in-frame clones alone and lacks a portion of them. The data contain about half a million clones, roughly 30% of them singletons. The authors obtained over 95% purity in all sorted populations. CDR1 GTSNPN and CDR2 SVGIG come from the germline V gene (reference sequence). The CDR3 is 12 amino acids. V was pared by 5 bases and J by 2 bases, with 10 bases between. This clone has just a few counts. The antigen is not known. The clonotype was recovered from a man between 18 and 35 years old in good health. The V call is TRBV30, the J call TRBJ2-7; D is ambiguous. Specimen: naive CD4+ T cells from blood. In nucleotides, the CDR3 is TGTGCCTGGCGACACTCAACCTACGAGCAGTACTTC. It specifies CAWRHSTYEQYF.